Below, 32 T cell receptor beta chains from the same sample are listed, as sequenced in a study of cytomegalovirus exposure and HLA in healthy donors. PCR involved 60 Vbeta and 13 Jbeta primers. Profiling relied on immunoSEQ multiplex PCR, and the TCRdb table lists in-frame clones only, not all of them. The sample has approximately 69,000 clones; around 76% are singletons. Sequences were obtained from PBMCs. These receptor sequences come from a woman between 25 and 40 years old in good health and CMV-seropositive.

This clone showed up just once. This chain links TRBV29-1 with TRBJ2-7; 8 nucleotides match TRBD2. V was clipped by 4 bases and J by 5 bases; unmatched bases: 4. Germline loops: CDR1 SQVTM, CDR2 ANQGSEA. This CDR3 contains 12 residues. CDR3 nucleotides: TGCAGCGTTGCGGGGGGGCACCACGAGCAGTACTTC. Amino acid sequence: CSVAGGHHEQYF.

This clone was picked up one time. This chain connects TRBV7-2 to TRBJ2-5, with 8 bases fitting TRBD2. CDR1 and CDR2 (germline): SGHTA, FQGNSA. V was clipped by 3 bases and J by 5 bases; unmatched bases: 11. The length of the CDR3 is 16 residues. CDR3 nucleotide sequence: TGTGCCAGCAGCTTCCTCGGGGCGGGAGGCTGGGAGACCCAGTACTTC. This codes for CASSFLGAGGWETQYF.

The genes are TRBV6-5 and TRBJ2-1, with TRBD2 as a possible D gene (6 bases). Germline V gene data show CDR1 as MNHEY and CDR2 as SVGAGI. V lost 3 bases and J lost 6, with 15 bases in between. This CDR3 is built from 15 residues. The CDR3 DNA reads TGTGCCAGCAGTTATTTGGGGCAGGGAGGCAATGAGCAGTTCTTC. This sequence encodes CASSYLGQGGNEQFF.

The J gene is TRBJ2-1, the V gene TRBV19; 9 bases fit TRBD2. V was clipped by 4 bases and J by 6 bases; unmatched bases: 4. CDR1 is LNHDA and CDR2 is SQIVND in the germline V gene (reference sequence). This CDR3 is built from 14 residues. As DNA, the CDR3 is TGTGCCAGTAGTAAGCGGCGGGAGGGCAATGAGCAGTTCTTC. This gives the protein CASSKRREGNEQFF.

The rearrangement uses TRBV6-6 and TRBJ2-1; TRBD2 agrees at 12 bases. CDR3 length: 15 residues. The germline gives CDR1 MNHNY, CDR2 SVGAGI (reference sequence). V lost 6 bases to trimming and J lost 4 bases; unmatched junction nucleotides: 4. Written as DNA, the CDR3 is TGTGCCAGCAGCCCACTAGCGGGAGGTTACAATGAGCAGTTCTTC. It translates to CASSPLAGGYNEQFF.

This clone has a single count. This chain links TRBV6-5 with TRBJ2-7, with D perhaps matching TRBD2 (5 bases). CDR3 length: 13 residues. Germline V CDR1 and CDR2: MNHEY, SVGAGI. V lost 6 bases to trimming and J lost 9 bases, with 18 bases between them. The CDR3 reads CASSPSMRVGQYF. The CDR3 region has the DNA TGTGCCAGCAGCCCATCAATGAGGGTGGGGCAGTACTTC.

The chain couples TRBV10-3 to TRBJ2-1; TRBD2 agrees at 8 bases. J lost 8 bases, V lost 7 bases, and 10 bases had no gene match. Germline assignment: CDR1 ENHRY and CDR2 SYGVKD. This CDR3 contains 14 residues. The CDR3 DNA is TGTGCCATCACATCAAGGGGTAGCGGGGATGAGCAGTTCTTC. Translating it yields CAITSRGSGDEQFF.

The rearrangement uses TRBV28 and TRBJ2-7; 7 bases are shared with TRBD1. V gave up 4 bases and J gave up 2 bases; unmatched junction bases: 8. CDR1 is MDHEN and CDR2 is SYDVKM in the germline V gene. CDR3 length equals 15 residues. The CDR3 loop reads CASSSPGGATYEQYF. In DNA form, the CDR3 reads TGTGCCAGCAGTTCCCCAGGGGGAGCTACCTACGAGCAGTACTTC.

This chain joins TRBV29-1 and TRBJ1-2; 8 positions match TRBD1. Germline loops: CDR1 SQVTM, CDR2 ANQGSEA. With V trimmed by 7 bases and J by 7 bases, 11 bases remained unmatched. CDR3 size: 13 residues. CDR3 in DNA: TGCAGCGGACATACGGACAGGGCGTCTGGCTACACCTTC. Protein sequence: CSGHTDRASGYTF. The full variable domain, its missing parts supplied by reference TRBV29-1 and TRBJ1-2, is SAVISQKPSRDICQRGTSLTIQCQVDSQVTMMFWYRQQPGQSLTLIATANQGSEATYESGFVIDKFPISRPNLTFSTLTVSNMSPEDSSIYLCSGHTDRASGYTFGSGTRLTVV.

The chain joins TRBV4-1 to TRBJ2-7, with 9 bases identical to TRBD2. CDR3 length equals 15 residues. Germline assignment: CDR1 MGHRA and CDR2 YSYEKL. V shed 1 base, J shed 2 bases, and the junction held 3 bases outside the gene matches. CDR3 residues: CASSQGLAGPYEQYF. The CDR3 DNA is TGCGCCAGCAGCCAAGGGCTAGCGGGGCCCTACGAGCAGTACTTC.

The CDR3 bases are TGTGCCAGCAGCCCTCTAGCGACCGCTTACACAGATACGCAGTATTTT. Translating it yields CASSPLATAYTDTQYF. V usage is TRBV4-2 and J usage is TRBJ2-3; D possibly corresponds to TRBD2 (6 bases). The CDR3 loop spans 16 amino acids. The V end was cut by 4 bases, the J end by 2 bases, with 16 bases between. Germline V gene data show CDR1 as LGHNA and CDR2 as YNFKEQ.

The J gene is TRBJ1-1, the V gene TRBV7-2; D is possibly TRBD1 (6 bases). The V gene lost 2 bases and the J gene lost 5 bases, with 12 bases spanning the gap. The CDR3 is 14 residues long. Germline V gene sequence: CDR1 SGHTA, CDR2 FQGNSA. In DNA form, the CDR3 reads TGTGCCAGCAGCTTATCCCCTACAGGGACTGAAGCTTTCTTT. Protein sequence: CASSLSPTGTEAFF.

The chain combines TRBV4-1 with TRBJ2-5; 7 nucleotides line up with TRBD2. The CDR3 spans 15 residues. Germline V gene sequence: CDR1 MGHRA, CDR2 YSYEKL. Trimming took 2 bases from V and 0 from J; bases not matched to a gene: 3. The CDR3 region is CASSQSLAYQETQYF. The CDR3 DNA reads as TGCGCCAGCAGCCAATCACTAGCGTACCAAGAGACCCAGTACTTC.

The rearrangement links TRBV5-6 to TRBJ1-4; D ambiguous. V lost 0 bases to trimming and J lost 7 bases, with 7 bases between them. The germline V gene encodes CDR1 SGHDT and CDR2 YYEEEE. This CDR3 spans 13 amino acids. The CDR3 protein is CASSLAGTEKLFF. The CDR3 DNA sequence: TGTGCCAGCAGCTTGGCAGGAACTGAAAAACTGTTTTTT.

The chain recombines TRBV29-1 with TRBJ2-6; TRBD1 matches at 7 bases. The CDR3 totals 15 residues. Germline loops: CDR1 SQVTM, CDR2 ANQGSEA. Unmatched junction bases numbered 5, after V lost 6 bases and J lost 0 bases. The CDR3 reads CSVWTGSSGANVLTF. The DNA of the CDR3 is TGCAGCGTATGGACAGGCAGCTCTGGGGCCAACGTCCTGACTTTC.

The chain employs TRBV2 and TRBJ2-7, with TRBD1 identical over 9 bases. The CDR3 is 15 amino acids. Trimming removed 8 bases from V and 9 bases from J; junction bases left unmatched: 17. Germline CDR1 SNHLY, CDR2 FYNNEI. In DNA form, the CDR3 reads TGTGCCAGCGTCTATAGAAGCGGGACGGGACAGGGGCAGTACTTC. It translates to CASVYRSGTGQGQYF.

V is TRBV5-4 and J is TRBJ2-5, with 13 bases aligning to TRBD2. Germline V gives CDR1 SGHNT, CDR2 YYREEE (reference sequence). The CDR3 contains 16 residues. J was trimmed by 5 bases and V by 4 bases; bases with no gene match: 8. The DNA for the CDR3 is TGTGCCAGCAGCAGGACTAGCGGGAGTATATTGGAGACCCAGTACTTC. Translating it yields CASSRTSGSILETQYF.

The J gene is TRBJ2-3, the V gene TRBV4-2, with D possibly matching TRBD1 (5 bases). In germline, CDR1 is LGHNA, CDR2 YNFKEQ. The V end lost 1 base, the J end lost 2 bases, and 10 bases lay between the germline ends. The CDR3 sequence is 15 residues long. CDR3 nucleotides: TGTGCCAGCAGCCAAGGTCAGGGATTCACAGATACGCAGTATTTT. Translated, it gives CASSQGQGFTDTQYF.

This clone was detected many times. V gene TRBV28 combines with J gene TRBJ1-4, with D unclear. This CDR3 comprises 14 residues. Germline V gives CDR1 MDHEN, CDR2 SYDVKM. The ends were cut back, 6 bases at V and 5 bases at J, with 13 bases in the middle. The DNA of the CDR3 is TGTGCCAGCAGCCACAACGGGGTCAATGAAAAACTGTTTTTT. Protein: CASSHNGVNEKLFF. Using reference TRBV28 and TRBJ1-4 for the parts outside the CDR3, the full variable domain is DVKVTQSSRYLVKRTGEKVFLECVQDMDHENMFWYRQDPGLGLRLIYFSYDVKMKEKGDIPEGYSVSREKKERFSLILESASTNQTSMYLCASSHNGVNEKLFFGSGTQLSVL.

This clone appeared a few times. CDR3 DNA sequence: TGTGCCAGCAGGCCGACCGGGACAAGTGATTCCTACGAGCAGTACTTC. As protein: CASRPTGTSDSYEQYF. The chain links TRBV7-9 to TRBJ2-7, with D maybe TRBD1 (6 bases). Germline V CDR1 and CDR2: SEHNR, FQNEAQ (reference sequence). The CDR3 length is 16 residues. V shed 6 bases and J shed 1 base, with 19 bases lying between them.

The chain uses TRBV18 and TRBJ2-1; 13 bases line up with TRBD2. Per germline, CDR1 KGHSH and CDR2 LQKENI. V dropped 2 bases and J dropped 1; count of bases not matched to a gene: 2. CDR3 length equals 17 residues. CDR3 region: CASSPRLAGGSYNEQFF. In DNA, the CDR3 is TGTGCCAGCTCACCAAGACTAGCGGGAGGTTCCTACAATGAGCAGTTCTTC.

V usage is TRBV30 and J usage is TRBJ2-3; tentatively, D is TRBD1 (5 bases). With 6 bases removed from V and 5 bases from J, the gap between germline ends came to 6 bases. CDR1 is GTSNPN and CDR2 is SVGIG in the germline V gene (reference sequence). The CDR3 runs 10 residues. CDR3 in DNA: TGTGCCTGTCAGGGAGATACGCAGTATTTT. This encodes CACQGDTQYF. The whole variable domain, filled in from reference TRBV30 and TRBJ2-3, reads SQTIHQWPATLVQPVGSPLSLECTVEGTSNPNLYWYRQAAGRGLQLLFYSVGIGQISSEVPQNLSASRPQDRQFILSSKKLLLSDSGFYLCACQGDTQYFGPGTRLTVL.

V gene TRBV6-5 combines with J gene TRBJ1-1; D is perhaps TRBD1 (6 bases). This CDR3 comprises 13 residues. V lost 2 bases and J 4 bases, leaving 8 bases between the germline ends. Germline-derived CDR1 and CDR2 are MNHEY and SVGAGI. DNA for the CDR3: TGTGCCAGCAGTTACGCAGGGGCCACTGAAGCTTTCTTT. Translation gives CASSYAGATEAFF.

This sequence joins TRBV4-1 and TRBJ1-4; D ambiguous. From germline, CDR1 is MGHRA and CDR2 YSYEKL. The CDR3 contains 14 residues. The germline V and J ends were trimmed by 2 bases and 4 bases, with 8 bases remaining between them. The CDR3 DNA is TGCGCCAGCAGCCAACTCGAGCTTAATGAAAAACTGTTTTTT. Translating gives CASSQLELNEKLFF.

Concerning this clone itself: In the same sample, other DNA sequences code for this CDR3. The chain recombines TRBV30 with TRBJ1-2, with TRBD1 matching 7 bases. The CDR3 runs to 14 residues. J was trimmed by 0 bases and V by 5 bases; bases with no gene match: 6. Germline V lookup: CDR1 GTSNPN, CDR2 SVGIG (reference sequence). CDR3 nucleotides: TGTGCCTGGCTGACAGGGCCAGCTAACTATGGCTACACCTTC. Amino acid sequence: CAWLTGPANYGYTF.

The table lists this clone with a count of one. The chain is built from TRBV7-9 and TRBJ2-5; weak D call: TRBD1 (5 bases). Deletions cut 0 bases from V and 2 bases from J, with 10 bases between. Germline loops: CDR1 SEHNR, CDR2 FQNEAQ (reference sequence). The CDR3 is 15 amino acids. Here the CDR3 DNA reads TGTGCCAGCAGCTTAGCGGTGAGGACACAAGAGACCCAGTACTTC. Translated: CASSLAVRTQETQYF.

This clone occurred once. The chain links TRBV7-8 to TRBJ2-6, with D perhaps TRBD1 (5 bases). Germline V gives CDR1 SGHVS, CDR2 FQNEAQ. Trimming cost V 2 bases and J 3 bases, with 11 bases left between them. The CDR3 is 16 amino acids. The CDR3 region is CASSLIRVFGANVLTF. CDR3 bases: TGTGCCAGCAGCTTAATCAGGGTCTTTGGGGCCAACGTCCTGACTTTC. Looking up the rest from reference TRBV7-8 and TRBJ2-6 gives the full variable domain: GAGVSQSPRYKVAKRGQDVALRCDPISGHVSLFWYQQALGQGPEFLTYFQNEAQLDKSGLPSDRFFAERPEGSVSTLKIQRTQQEDSAVYLCASSLIRVFGANVLTFGAGSRLTVL.

The chain couples TRBV25-1 to TRBJ2-1; TRBD1 matches at 8 bases. This CDR3 comprises 18 residues. In germline, CDR1 is MGHDK, CDR2 SYGVNS. The ends lost 1 base at V and 0 bases at J; junction bases unmatched: 8. The CDR3 DNA sequence: TGTGCCAGCAGTGAATCCCCAAGGACAGGGAGCTCCTACAATGAGCAGTTCTTC. It specifies CASSESPRTGSSYNEQFF.

The V gene is TRBV29-1, the J gene TRBJ2-4, with 7 bases lining up with TRBD1. The V segment lost 4 bases and the J segment 8 bases; nucleotides outside the gene matches: 8. Germline-derived CDR1 and CDR2 are SQVTM and ANQGSEA. The CDR3 is 13 residues long. For the CDR3, the DNA is TGCAGCGTTGCTTGGACAGGCCGTGACATTCAGTACTTC. This translates into CSVAWTGRDIQYF. The complete variable domain, with remaining parts taken from reference TRBV29-1 and TRBJ2-4, reads SAVISQKPSRDICQRGTSLTIQCQVDSQVTMMFWYRQQPGQSLTLIATANQGSEATYESGFVIDKFPISRPNLTFSTLTVSNMSPEDSSIYLCSVAWTGRDIQYFGAGTRLSVL.

The chain uses TRBV28 and TRBJ1-2; TRBD1 aligns across 9 bases. This CDR3 spans 15 amino acids. The V segment lost 6 bases and the J segment 2 bases; nucleotides outside the gene matches: 7. Germline CDR1 and CDR2: MDHEN and SYDVKM. The CDR3 protein is CASSRRDRVNYGYTF. DNA for the CDR3: TGTGCCAGCAGCCGCCGGGACAGGGTGAACTATGGCTACACCTTC.

The rearrangement uses TRBV7-9 and TRBJ1-4; 9 nucleotides align to TRBD1. The germline V gene has CDR1 SEHNR and CDR2 FQNEAQ (reference sequence). Trimming cost V 1 base and J 0 bases; bases outside gene matches: 6. The CDR3 loop spans 18 amino acids. Written as DNA, the CDR3 is TGTGCCAGCAGCTTAGGGATGCGGGACAGGGCAACTAATGAAAAACTGTTTTTT. Its translation: CASSLGMRDRATNEKLFF.

This rearrangement joins TRBV28 to TRBJ2-2; D is unresolved. V lost 8 bases and J lost 5, with 21 bases in between. CDR3 length: 16 amino acids. CDR1 is MDHEN and CDR2 is SYDVKM in the germline V gene. CDR3 coding DNA: TGTGCCAGCGGGTTAACTCGCACCCCGGGTACCGGGGAGCTGTTTTTT. It translates to CASGLTRTPGTGELFF.